This T cell receptor (beta chain) was profiled in a study of Ad26.COV2.S vaccination and SARS-CoV-2 variants (dated by TCRdb to about 2021). For the study in its entirety: Vaccine-arm donors came from COV1001, a multicentre, randomized, double-blind, placebo-controlled phase I-IIa trial of Ad26.COV2.S in healthy adults. A total of approximately 30 samples were included in the TCR-sequenced set, comprising roughly 19 Ad26.COV2.S vaccine recipients, 5 placebo recipients and 8 SARS-CoV-2 convalescent individuals. Ad26.COV2.S was administered intramuscularly at 5 x 10^10 or 1 x 10^11 viral particles, either as a single shot or as two shots given 56 days apart. Investigators did not know the trial group allocation while performing experiments and assessing outcomes. Trial participants were randomized into five groups of five, in which low-dose or high-dose Ad26.COV2.S was given once or twice, or placebo was given on both occasions. Sequencing of the TCRbeta repertoire served to evaluate the specificity and breadth of SARS-CoV-2-reactive T cell receptors following Ad26.COV2.S vaccination. The study at large found these results: Ad26.COV2.S recipients had higher spike-specific TCR breadth than placebo recipients (P = 0.0014). The authors noted that total T cell responses may have been underestimated by the TCR breadth and depth analyses. Vaccine and placebo recipients had comparable non-spike TCR breadth, which fits with the vaccine containing only spike. After vaccination, substantial breadth of spike-specific CD8+ and CD4+ T cell responses was reported. The study was not powered to compare responses between vaccine doses or regimens.

The sample's treatment or condition label is to be understood as: some 19 received Ad26.COV2.S at low or high dose, single or two shots; several received placebo; per-sample allocation not given. Repertoires of vaccine and placebo recipients were sequenced from samples taken on day 63 after the first injection. In Cohort 1b, 25 adults aged 18-55 years were enrolled at a single site in Boston, USA, between 29 July and 7 August 2020. Ad26.COV2.S was a replication-incompetent adenovirus type 26 vector that expressed a prefusion-stabilized SARS-CoV-2 spike protein derived from the original Wuhan strain. The CDR3 has 15 amino acids, counting the end cysteine and phenylalanine. Solely the CDR3 DNA is kept, with 45 bases framed from the first base. Via the germline V gene (reference sequence), CDR1 is SGHKS and CDR2 YYEKEE. V lost 4 bases and J lost 0 bases; the stretch between them is 14 bases long. The immunoSEQ Assay was the method used to sequence TCRbeta CDR3 regions. After extraction, genomic DNA underwent amplification by bias-controlled multiplex PCR, followed by high-throughput sequencing. The paper's data handling went like this. To quantify the absolute abundance of every unique TCRbeta CDR3 region, sequences were collapsed and filtered. T cell fraction was estimated by normalizing TCRbeta template counts to usable DNA, with usable DNA measured through amplification of reference genes found in all nucleated cells. Repertoire TCRs were annotated as SARS-CoV-2-specific when V gene, CDR3 amino acid sequence and J gene were exactly matched to a known reactive TCR set. The reference SARS-CoV-2 TCR set came from MIRA and was filtered for enrichment in COVID-19-positive ImmuneCODE repertoires, removing public or cross-reactive TCRs. Using the MIRA antigens, annotated TCRs were further analysed by specific ORF or by position within an ORF. Breadth was defined as annotated unique rearrangements over total unique productive rearrangements; depth was the summed frequency of those rearrangements. Two-sided Wilcoxon rank-sum tests were used to compare TCR breadth between groups. TCRdb retrieved this table from immuneACCESS and kept in-frame rearrangements only. Not all clones are present; in checked studies, unresolved V genes account for under half, and no reason is known for the remainder. V, J and clone size were drawn from that table, and D and trimming were deduced from the DNA. The sample includes about 390,000 clones, with less than 90% observed a single time. Of the sample, under 4% is held by the ten largest clones.

As for this clone: What this receptor recognizes is not known. Base qualities were left out, and no much larger clone turns up one base away.

This receptor chain uses TRBV5-5 and TRBJ2-7; TRBD1 is a possible D gene, resting on 6 matching bases. The receptor was isolated from a person between 18 and 65 years old who received the Ad26.COV2.S COVID-19 vaccine or a placebo. Source: peripheral blood, taken in a trial of Ad26.COV2.S vaccine versus placebo. CDR3 region: CASSMDSIDSYEQYF. The bases read TGTGCCAGCAGCATGGACAGCATAGACTCCTACGAGCAGTACTTC.